This TCR beta chain was retrieved from a study of blood T cell repertoires in COVID-19 (TCRdb year 2020). In the study overall: Collaborator samples came from the United States, Italy and Spain and covered acute and convalescent phases of COVID-19. The material from the prospective study consisted of cDNA or gDNA derived from T cells, B-cell-depleted T cells, or PBMCs. The dataset comprised deeply sampled blood TCRbeta repertoires from subjects exposed to, actively infected with, or recovered from COVID-19. A freely available public database, intended as a resource for researchers studying the immune response to SARS-CoV-2, is where the repertoires were released. The samples were drawn from the first 160 participants of the ongoing ImmuneRACE study and from over 950 subjects provided by 6 global collaborators. Sample metadata almost always included a de-identified subject ID, COVID-19 status, age in years and sex. HLA class I and class II types, where available, came from metadata supplied by the sample provider rather than from assay-based typing. Overall results and qualifications from the work: The quantity of clinical and demographic metadata differed by source and by participant and was supplied without curation.

The immunoSEQ Assay, a bias-controlled multiplex PCR, was used to amplify TCRbeta CDR3 regions from genomic DNA. The original pipeline was this. Nucleated cell counts per sample were estimated from amplification of reference gene primers within the assay. Sequence reads were collapsed and filtered to measure the absolute abundance of every unique TCRbeta CDR3 rearrangement. For each sample, productive Simpson clonality was calculated as the square root of Simpson's diversity index over productive rearrangements. Imported from immuneACCESS, the table was reduced by TCRdb to in-frame sequences with V and J called. These copies leave out some clones; in studies compared against another copy, an unresolved V gene accounts for under half, and the cause of the remainder is not known. V and J calls plus clone size are reproduced from that table; the DNA served to infer D and trimming. Counted in this sample were some 28,000 clones; approximately 85% of them appeared once. Together, the top ten hold around 25% of the sample.

To note about this clone: Its antigen target is currently unknown. Base qualities are missing; no much larger clone stands one base away.

V is cut by 2 bases and J by 0 bases, and the space between the germline ends is 13 bases. CDR1 and CDR2 (KGHSH, LQKENI) derive from the germline V gene. Its CDR3 holds 16 amino acids, cysteine through phenylalanine. The DNA shown is the 48-base CDR3, in frame from base 1. Collaborating institutions collected whole blood in K2EDTA tubes following their own protocols. For TCRbeta analysis, collaborators shipped samples as frozen whole blood, isolated PBMCs, or DNA extracted from either of those sample types. The sample taken for sequencing was peripheral blood. The chain couples TRBV18 to TRBJ1-1; the D gene remains uncertain. The receptor's source is a human donor in a cohort sampled during active COVID-19. The nucleotide sequence reads TGTGCCAGCTCACCAAGAGGGTTGGGTATGAACACTGAAGCTTTCTTT. The encoded protein is CASSPRGLGMNTEAFF.